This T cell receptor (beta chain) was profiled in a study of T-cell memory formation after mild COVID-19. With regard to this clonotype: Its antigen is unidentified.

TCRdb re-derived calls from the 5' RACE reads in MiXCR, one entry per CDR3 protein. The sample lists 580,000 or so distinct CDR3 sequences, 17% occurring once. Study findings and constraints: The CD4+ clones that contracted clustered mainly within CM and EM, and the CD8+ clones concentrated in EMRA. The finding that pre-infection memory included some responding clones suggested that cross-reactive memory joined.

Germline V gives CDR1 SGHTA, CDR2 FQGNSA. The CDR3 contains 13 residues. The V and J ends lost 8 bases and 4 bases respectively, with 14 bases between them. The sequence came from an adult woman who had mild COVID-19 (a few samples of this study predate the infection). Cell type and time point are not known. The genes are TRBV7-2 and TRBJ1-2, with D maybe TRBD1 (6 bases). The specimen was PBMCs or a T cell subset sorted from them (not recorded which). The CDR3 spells CASDTGQGYGYTF. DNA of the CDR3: TGTGCCAGCGATACAGGGCAAGGCTATGGCTACACCTTC. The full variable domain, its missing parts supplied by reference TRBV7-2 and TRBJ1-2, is GAGVSQSPSNKVTEKGKDVELRCDPISGHTALYWYRQSLGQGLEFLIYFQGNSAPDKSGLPSDRFSAERTGGSVSTLTIQRTQQEDSAVYLCASDTGQGYGYTFGSGTRLTVV.